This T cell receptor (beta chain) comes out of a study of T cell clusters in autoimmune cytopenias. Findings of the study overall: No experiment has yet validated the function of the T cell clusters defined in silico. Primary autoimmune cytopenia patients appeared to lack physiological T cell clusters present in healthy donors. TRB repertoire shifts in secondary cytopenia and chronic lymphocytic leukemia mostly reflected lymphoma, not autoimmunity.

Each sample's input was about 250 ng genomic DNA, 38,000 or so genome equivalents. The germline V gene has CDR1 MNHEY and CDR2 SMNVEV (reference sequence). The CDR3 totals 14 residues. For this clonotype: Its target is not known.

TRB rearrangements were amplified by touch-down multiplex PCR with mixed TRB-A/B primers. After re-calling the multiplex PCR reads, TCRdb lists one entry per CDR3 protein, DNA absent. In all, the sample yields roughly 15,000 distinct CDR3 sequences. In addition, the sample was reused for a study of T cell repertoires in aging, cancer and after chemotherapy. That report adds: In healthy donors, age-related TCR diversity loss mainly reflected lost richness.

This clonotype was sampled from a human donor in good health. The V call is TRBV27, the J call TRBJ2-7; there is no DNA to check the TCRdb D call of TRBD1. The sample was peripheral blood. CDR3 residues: CASSLWQGAGEQYF.